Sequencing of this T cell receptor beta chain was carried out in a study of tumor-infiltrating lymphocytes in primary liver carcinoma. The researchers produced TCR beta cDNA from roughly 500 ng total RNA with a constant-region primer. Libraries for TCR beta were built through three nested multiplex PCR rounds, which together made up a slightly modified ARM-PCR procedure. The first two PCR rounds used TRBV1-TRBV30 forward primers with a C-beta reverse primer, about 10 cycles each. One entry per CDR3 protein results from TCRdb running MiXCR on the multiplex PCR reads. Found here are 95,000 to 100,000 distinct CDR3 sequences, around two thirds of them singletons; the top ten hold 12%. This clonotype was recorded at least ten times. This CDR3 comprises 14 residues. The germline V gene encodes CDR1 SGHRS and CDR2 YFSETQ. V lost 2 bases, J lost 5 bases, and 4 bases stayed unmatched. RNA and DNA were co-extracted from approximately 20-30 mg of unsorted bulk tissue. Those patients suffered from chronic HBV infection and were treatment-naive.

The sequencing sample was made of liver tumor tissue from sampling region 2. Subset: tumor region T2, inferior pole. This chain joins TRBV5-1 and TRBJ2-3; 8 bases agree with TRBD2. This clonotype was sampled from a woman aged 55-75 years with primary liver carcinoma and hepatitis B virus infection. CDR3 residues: CASSLAGAGDTQYF. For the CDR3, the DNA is TGCGCCAGCAGCTTAGCGGGAGCGGGAGATACGCAGTATTTT.